What follows is one TCR beta chain and its context. Original analysis: Amplified reference gene primers provided the basis for estimating nucleated cell counts. The data were produced by immunoSEQ multiplex PCR, yet TCRdb's version contains in-frame clones alone and is incomplete. That table is the source of V, J and clone size, and D and trimming were worked out from the DNA. The sample carries approximately 76,000 clones, roughly 90% recorded once. There are 13 residues in the CDR3. Per the germline V gene, CDR1 is MNHEY and CDR2 is SVGAGI. Trimming shortened V by 2 bases and J by 3 bases, and 4 bases separated the two germline ends. The data derive from a study of blood T cell repertoires in COVID-19.

The source material was peripheral blood. The gene calls are TRBV6-5 and TRBJ2-2, with no clear D. The source is an elderly man in a cohort sampled during active COVID-19. CDR3 coding DNA: TGTGCCAGCAGTTACATATACACCGGGGAGCTGTTTTTT. Residues: CASSYIYTGELFF.